In this sample, the clone carrying this T cell receptor beta chain turned up many times. The authors prepared the TCRbeta library with unique molecular identifiers. MiXCR, run by TCRdb on the PCR reads, gives a single entry per CDR3 protein. The table has about 270,000 distinct CDR3 sequences, nearly 10% seen once. The sample belongs to a study of T-cell reconstitution after alpha-beta-depleted transplantation in children. Trimming took 0 bases from V and 8 from J, leaving 13 bases between them. Germline V gene data show CDR1 as SGHTA and CDR2 as FQGNSA. The CDR3 sequence is 15 residues long. The V call is TRBV7-2, the J call TRBJ1-4; D is perhaps TRBD1 (5 bases). This receptor was identified in a human donor who donated a stem cell graft to a child with SCID. Sequencing was performed on PBMCs from the stem cell graft donor, taken from the stem cell graft. The CDR3: CASSLALWGYEKLFF. CDR3 DNA: TGTGCCAGCAGCTTAGCGCTCTGGGGGTACGAAAAACTGTTTTTT.